This entry lists 10 T cell receptor beta chains sequenced from one sample in a study of identical twins (dated by TCRdb to about 2016). Libraries came from 5' RACE. Sequenced on an Illumina HiSeq 2000. TCRdb handled the public reads itself, with Q25 trimming in fastp and clone calling in MiXCR, and kept productive beta chains. Rows with one shared CDR3 protein collapse into an entry with the most common genes and DNA. This sample lists some 790,000 distinct CDR3 sequences; roughly 18% were detected once. Jointly, the top ten make up approximately 14% of the sample. The sample was also linked to a second study, of T cells expressing NK-cell markers.

Sequencing was performed on PBMCs. These TCRs come from a woman younger than 30 in good health.

The chain has TRBV9 and TRBJ2-2, with 9 bases identical to TRBD2. Trimming took 0 bases from V and 3 from J; bases not matched to a gene: 3. The CDR3 extends over 16 amino acids. The germline gives CDR1 SGDLS, CDR2 YYNGEE. CDR3 in amino acids: CASSVEIAGDTGELFF. The CDR3 nucleotides read TGTGCCAGCAGCGTAGAGATAGCGGGGGACACCGGGGAGCTGTTTTTT.

This clonotype was seen a handful of times. The gene calls are TRBV12-3 or TRBV12-4 and TRBJ1-5; 10 bases are shared with TRBD1. Germline trimming cut 5 bases from V and 3 bases from J; bases unmatched to any gene: 7. The CDR3 is 16 amino acids. The CDR3 loop is CASSLPGQGTNQPQHF. CDR3 bases: TGTGCCAGCAGTCTACCGGGACAGGGGACCAATCAGCCCCAGCATTTT.

This clonotype was seen a few times. The chain carries TRBV29-1 and TRBJ2-1, with 8 bases lining up with TRBD2. V lost 3 bases to trimming and J lost 9 bases; unmatched junction nucleotides: 13. The germline V gene has CDR1 SQVTM and CDR2 ANQGSEA. The CDR3 consists of 15 residues. CDR3 DNA: TGCAGCGTTGAGTCTAGCGGGTACAAAGAGGGTGAGCAGTTCTTC. As protein: CSVESSGYKEGEQFF.

This clonotype was seen repeatedly, ten times or more. The V gene is TRBV20-1, the J gene TRBJ2-1, with D uncertain. The CDR3 totals 14 residues. Germline CDR1 DFQATT, CDR2 SNEGSKA (reference sequence). Between the trimmed V and J ends, which lost 0 bases and 3 bases, there was a span of 9 bases. CDR3 sequence (DNA): TGCAGTGCTAGAGATAGGCAGGACTACAATGAGCAGTTCTTC. This translates into CSARDRQDYNEQFF.

The gene calls are TRBV14 and TRBJ2-5; TRBD1 matches 10 bases. V shed 2 bases and J 3 bases; nucleotides not matched to a gene: 6. The germline V gene has CDR1 SGHDN and CDR2 FVKESK. The CDR3 is made up of 16 amino acids. CDR3 loop: CASSQKPGQGEETQYF. The CDR3 DNA reads as TGTGCCAGCAGCCAAAAACCAGGACAGGGGGAAGAGACCCAGTACTTC.

This clonotype showed up just a few times. V usage is TRBV7-9 and J usage is TRBJ2-1; TRBD2 matches 8 bases. The ends lost 5 bases at V and 8 bases at J; junction bases unmatched: 8. In germline, CDR1 is SEHNR, CDR2 FQNEAQ (reference sequence). The CDR3 spans 14 residues. For the CDR3, the DNA is TGTGCCAGCAGCGCTAGCGGGCGGGGCTATGAGCAGTTCTTC. It encodes CASSASGRGYEQFF.

This clonotype was counted ten times or more. The chain employs TRBV12-3 or TRBV12-4 and TRBJ2-4; D is ambiguous. V lost 4 bases to trimming and J lost 3 bases, with 7 bases between them. This CDR3 has 13 residues. The CDR3 region has the DNA TGTGCCAGCAGTTCGGCAGACAAAAACATTCAGTACTTC. Its protein product is CASSSADKNIQYF.

This clonotype was detected a few times. The chain couples TRBV12-3 or TRBV12-4 to TRBJ2-3, with 14 nucleotides matching TRBD2. This CDR3 region has 18 residues. V lost 4 bases, J lost 2 bases, and 8 bases stayed unmatched. For the CDR3, the DNA is TGTGCCAGCAGTTCCGGGACTAGCGGGAGCACTCCCACAGATACGCAGTATTTT. It translates to CASSSGTSGSTPTDTQYF.

The chain joins TRBV20-1 to TRBJ2-3; 14 bases map to TRBD2. The CDR3 has 18 amino acids. Per the germline V gene, CDR1 is DFQATT and CDR2 is SNEGSKA (reference sequence). The V and J ends lost 4 bases and 0 bases, in that order; junction bases with no gene match: 9. CDR3 residues: CSATLRLAGGLSTDTQYF. The CDR3 DNA is TGCAGTGCTACCCTGAGACTAGCGGGGGGGCTAAGCACAGATACGCAGTATTTT.

This clonotype was picked up a small number of times. The V gene is TRBV7-2, the J gene TRBJ2-1; D ambiguous. This CDR3 is built from 16 residues. Germline assignment: CDR1 SGHTA and CDR2 FQGNSA. The V end lost 5 bases, the J end lost 2 bases, and 16 bases lay between the germline ends. The CDR3 loop is CASSPRSAATYNEQFF. CDR3 nucleotides: TGTGCCAGCAGCCCGAGGTCGGCAGCAACCTACAATGAGCAGTTCTTC.